This T cell receptor (beta chain) was recovered during a study of cytomegalovirus exposure and HLA in healthy donors. The primer mix had 60 Vbeta and 13 Jbeta primers. Assay: immunoSEQ multiplex PCR; the TCRdb copy retains only in-frame clones and omits some. The sample has tens of thousands of clones; around 74% are singletons. CDR1 is SNHLY and CDR2 is FYNNEI in the germline V gene. V was cut by 0 bases and J by 1 base, with 12 bases left in between. The length of the CDR3 is 16 residues. The sequence was collected from a woman between 25 and 40 years old in good health and CMV-seropositive. The chain combines TRBV2 with TRBJ1-1; D not certain. Sequencing input: PBMCs. In DNA, the CDR3 is TGTGCCAGCAGTGAAGCCCAAAATCCCAAGAACACTGAAGCTTTCTTT. Translation gives CASSEAQNPKNTEAFF. Complete variable domain (other parts from reference TRBV2 and TRBJ1-1): EPEVTQTPSHQVTQMGQEVILRCVPISNHLYFYWYRQILGQKVEFLVSFYNNEISEKSEIFDDQFSVERPDGSNFTLKIRSTKLEDSAMYFCASSEAQNPKNTEAFFGQGTRLTVV.